The rows below give T cell receptor beta chains drawn from one sample of a study of shared clonotypes between healthy human individuals. The method was immunoSEQ multiplex PCR; TCRdb's version includes in-frame clones alone and lacks a portion of them. This table has roughly 2.1 million clones, about 93% appearing once. Sequenced input: naive CD8+ T cells from PBMCs. The receptors come from a man aged 18 to 35 in good health. Some clones in this sample may be carry-over from other donors' samples. Both conserved end residues are part of each CDR3. The D gene is left open where the match is weak. Clone size is shown for a subset of rows, as once, few, many or a class of expanded clone.

TRBV15,TRBJ1-2,TRBD1,-,CATSTIEGARGYTF,TGTGCCACCAGCACGATTGAGGGGGCGCGTGGCTACACCTTC
TRBV11-2,TRBJ2-5,TRBD2,-,CASSPRLAGGETQYF,TGTGCCAGCAGCCCCCGACTAGCGGGAGGGGAGACCCAGTACTTC
TRBV29-1,TRBJ1-1,-,-,CSVVPRGGTEAFF,TGCAGCGTTGTGCCCCGAGGTGGCACTGAAGCTTTCTTT
TRBV14,TRBJ2-7,-,-,CASSQVPYEQYF,TGTGCCAGCAGCCAAGTCCCTTACGAGCAGTACTTC
TRBV9,TRBJ2-1,TRBD2,-,CASSVGVPSGRAPTNEQFF,TGTGCCAGCAGCGTAGGGGTTCCTAGCGGGAGGGCTCCGACCAATGAGCAGTTCTTC
TRBV5-4,TRBJ2-5,TRBD2,-,CASSFGLAGGFQETQYF,TGTGCCAGCAGCTTTGGACTAGCGGGAGGGTTCCAAGAGACCCAGTACTTC
TRBV7-9,TRBJ1-2,-,-,CAGEGGNNYGYTF,TGTGCCGGCGAGGGAGGGAATAACTATGGCTACACCTTC
TRBV5-1,TRBJ2-1,TRBD2,-,CASSLALAGGPDNNEQFF,TGCGCCAGCAGCTTGGCTCTAGCGGGAGGGCCGGATAACAATGAGCAGTTCTTC
TRBV9,TRBJ2-1,TRBD2,few,CASSVVGSGRAAEQFF,TGTGCCAGCAGCGTAGTTGGTAGCGGGAGGGCCGCTGAGCAGTTCTTC
TRBV4-2,TRBJ1-5,-,-,CASSQDGSLVAGQPQHF,TGTGCCAGCAGCCAAGACGGGTCGTTGGTGGCGGGGCAGCCCCAGCATTTT
TRBV6-1,TRBJ1-5,-,-,CASSPRVNSNQPQHF,TGTGCCAGCAGCCCGCGGGTTAATAGCAATCAGCCCCAGCATTTT
TRBV4-2,TRBJ2-1,TRBD2,-,CASSHVTSGPYNEQFF,TGTGCCAGCAGCCATGTGACTAGCGGACCCTACAATGAGCAGTTCTTC
TRBV30,TRBJ1-6,-,-,CASQGAYNSPLHF,TGTGCCTCCCAAGGGGCTTATAATTCACCCCTCCACTTT
TRBV27,TRBJ2-7,-,-,CASSLWARTAYEQYF,TGTGCCAGCAGTTTATGGGCTAGAACCGCCTACGAGCAGTACTTC
TRBV19,TRBJ1-1,TRBD1,-,CASRSTDRGNTEAFF,TGTGCCAGTAGATCAACGGACAGGGGGAACACTGAAGCTTTCTTT
TRBV9,TRBJ2-3,TRBD2,-,CASSTQIAGGATDTQYF,TGTGCCAGCAGCACCCAGATAGCGGGAGGAGCCACAGATACGCAGTATTTT
TRBV28,TRBJ2-3,-,-,CASSFTQGLSSTDTQYF,TGTGCCAGCAGTTTCACCCAGGGACTTTCTAGCACAGATACGCAGTATTTT
TRBV19,TRBJ2-7,TRBD1,-,CASSYTGAEAYEQYF,TGTGCCAGTAGTTACACAGGGGCTGAAGCCTACGAGCAGTACTTC
TRBV28,TRBJ1-2,-,-,CASSGISTLAVPSSYTF,TGTGCCAGCAGTGGAATTTCAACCCTGGCAGTACCCTCGAGCTACACCTTC
TRBV13,TRBJ2-1,TRBD2,-,CASSSGTRGSHEQFF,TGTGCCAGCAGCTCCGGGACTAGAGGATCCCATGAGCAGTTCTTC
TRBV4-1,TRBJ2-2,-,once,CASGGTGELFF,TGCGCCAGCGGGGGCACCGGGGAGCTGTTTTTT
TRBV28,TRBJ1-2,-,-,CASGRTDYYGYTF,TGTGCCAGCGGCCGGACGGATTACTATGGCTACACCTTC
TRBV5-1,TRBJ1-1,TRBD1,-,CASSSLGQGRADTEAFF,TGCGCCAGCAGCTCGCTAGGACAGGGGAGAGCGGACACTGAAGCTTTCTTT
TRBV15,TRBJ2-7,-,-,CATSLPGRGNTYEQYF,TGTGCCACCAGCTTACCTGGACGGGGGAATACCTACGAGCAGTACTTC
TRBV5-8,TRBJ1-5,-,-,CASSWVGNQPQHF,TGTGCCAGCAGCTGGGTCGGGAATCAGCCCCAGCATTTT
TRBV27,TRBJ2-7,TRBD1,once,CASSIGTGVRGEQYF,TGTGCCAGCAGTATTGGGACAGGGGTCCGGGGCGAGCAGTACTTC
TRBV2,TRBJ1-5,-,-,CASRDGVGNQPQHF,TGTGCCTCACGCGATGGGGTAGGCAATCAGCCCCAGCATTTT
TRBV27,TRBJ2-1,-,-,CASSLLQGSSYNEQFF,TGTGCCAGCAGTTTATTGCAGGGGAGCTCCTACAATGAGCAGTTCTTC
TRBV27,TRBJ1-5,-,-,CASSIRVGQPQHF,TGTGCCAGCAGTATTAGGGTTGGTCAGCCCCAGCATTTT
TRBV23-1,TRBJ2-7,TRBD2,once,CASTRTSGSDRREQYF,TGCGCCAGCACCCGGACTAGCGGGAGTGACCGTCGCGAGCAGTACTTC
TRBV7-9,TRBJ2-5,TRBD1,-,CASSLAIGQGVQETQYF,TGTGCCAGCAGCTTAGCTATTGGACAGGGGGTGCAAGAGACCCAGTACTTC
TRBV28,TRBJ1-2,-,-,CASSLWGNYGYTF,TGTGCCAGCAGTTTATGGGGTAACTATGGCTACACCTTC
TRBV5-8,TRBJ2-2,-,-,CASSPGHPNTGELFF,TGTGCCAGCAGCCCGGGACACCCGAACACCGGGGAGCTGTTTTTT
TRBV4-2,TRBJ1-2,-,-,CASSQDKRDWSLGYTF,TGTGCCAGCAGCCAAGATAAGCGGGACTGGAGTTTAGGCTACACCTTC
TRBV4-1,TRBJ2-2,-,-,CAGGLAPNTGELFF,TGCGCCGGGGGGCTAGCGCCGAACACCGGGGAGCTGTTTTTT
TRBV7-9,TRBJ2-7,TRBD1,-,CASSLPGTGPFRGEQYF,TGTGCCAGCAGCTTACCCGGGACAGGCCCTTTCAGAGGGGAGCAGTACTTC
TRBV19,TRBJ2-2,TRBD2,-,CASSPRTSGSTGELFF,TGTGCCAGTAGTCCGAGGACTAGCGGGAGCACCGGGGAGCTGTTTTTT
TRBV9,TRBJ2-2,TRBD2,-,CASSDLAGGTGELFF,TGTGCCAGCAGCGATCTAGCGGGAGGGACCGGGGAGCTGTTTTTT
TRBV2,TRBJ2-7,-,-,CASSEGPWTALEQYF,TGTGCCAGCAGTGAAGGTCCGTGGACGGCGTTGGAGCAGTACTTC
TRBV27,TRBJ2-7,-,-,CASSSLTVSYEQYF,TGTGCCAGCAGTTCCCTGACAGTCTCCTACGAGCAGTACTTC
TRBV5-1,TRBJ2-2,TRBD2,-,CASLGTSGTPPNTGELFF,TGCGCCAGCTTGGGGACTAGCGGAACACCGCCAAACACCGGGGAGCTGTTTTTT
TRBV15,TRBJ2-3,-,once,CATSRAATDTQYF,TGTGCCACCAGCAGAGCGGCCACAGATACGCAGTATTTT
TRBV28,TRBJ2-7,TRBD1,-,CASRGQGIYEQYF,TGTGCCAGCCGGGGACAGGGGATCTACGAGCAGTACTTC
TRBV28,TRBJ1-2,-,once,CASSLNGGANYGYTF,TGTGCCAGCAGTTTAAACGGGGGGGCTAACTATGGCTACACCTTC
TRBV9,TRBJ2-7,TRBD2,-,CASSVSGKSSYEQYF,TGTGCCAGCAGCGTAAGCGGGAAAAGCTCCTACGAGCAGTACTTC
TRBV27,TRBJ2-7,-,-,CASSPVDASYEQYF,TGTGCCAGCAGCCCCGTGGATGCCTCCTACGAGCAGTACTTC
TRBV1,TRBJ2-7,-,-,CTSSQADRGRGESYKQYF,TGCACCAGCAGCCAAGCGGACAGGGGGCGCGGTGAGTCCTACAAGCAGTACTTC
TRBV21-1,TRBJ1-1,-,few,CASTRGNTEAFF,TGTGCCAGCACAAGGGGGAACACTGAAGCTTTCTTT
TRBV27,TRBJ2-1,-,once,CASSSLPTGRYNEQFF,TGTGCCAGCAGTTCCTTACCGACAGGTCGGTACAATGAGCAGTTCTTC
TRBV5-6,TRBJ2-5,TRBD1,-,CASSLGTGVETQYF,TGTGCCAGCAGCTTGGGGACAGGGGTAGAGACCCAGTACTTC
TRBV10-3,TRBJ2-3,-,-,CAISEGTDASTDTQYF,TGTGCCATCAGTGAGGGTACTGACGCTAGCACAGATACGCAGTATTTT
TRBV6-6,TRBJ2-5,TRBD2,-,CASIGASGQQETQYF,TGTGCCAGCATCGGGGCTAGCGGGCAACAAGAGACCCAGTACTTC
TRBV30,TRBJ1-1,-,-,CAWSMGTEAFF,TGTGCCTGGAGTATGGGTACTGAAGCTTTCTTT
TRBV30,TRBJ2-7,-,-,CAWNGENTYEQYF,TGTGCCTGGAATGGGGAGAATACCTACGAGCAGTACTTC
TRBV7-9,TRBJ1-3,TRBD1,once,CASSPRGTEGNTIYF,TGTGCCAGCAGCCCCAGGGGGACCGAGGGGAACACCATATATTTT